The clone carrying this TCR beta chain was seen at least ten times. Its antigen remains unidentified. The data originate from a study of T cells after yellow fever vaccination. TCRdb ran MiXCR on the 5' RACE reads and lists one entry per CDR3 protein. The sample holds 450,000 to 650,000 distinct CDR3 sequences, 21% seen once. General study findings and limits: Abundant clonotypes from the bulk population could contaminate FACS-sorted repertoires.

CDR1 is SGHTA, CDR2 FQGNSA, per germline. Between the trimmed V and J ends, which lost 2 bases and 2 bases, there was a span of 10 bases. The CDR3 extends over 14 amino acids. The chain combines TRBV7-2 with TRBJ2-7; TRBD2 is a possible D gene (6 bases). The sample was PBMCs, taken approximately 22 days after the first yellow fever vaccination. The source is a man in his late teens or twenties who received the YFV17D yellow fever vaccine. The CDR3 loop reads CASSLSSGAYEQYV. The CDR3 DNA follows: TGTGCCAGCAGCTTAAGTAGCGGAGCCTACGAGCAGTACGTC.